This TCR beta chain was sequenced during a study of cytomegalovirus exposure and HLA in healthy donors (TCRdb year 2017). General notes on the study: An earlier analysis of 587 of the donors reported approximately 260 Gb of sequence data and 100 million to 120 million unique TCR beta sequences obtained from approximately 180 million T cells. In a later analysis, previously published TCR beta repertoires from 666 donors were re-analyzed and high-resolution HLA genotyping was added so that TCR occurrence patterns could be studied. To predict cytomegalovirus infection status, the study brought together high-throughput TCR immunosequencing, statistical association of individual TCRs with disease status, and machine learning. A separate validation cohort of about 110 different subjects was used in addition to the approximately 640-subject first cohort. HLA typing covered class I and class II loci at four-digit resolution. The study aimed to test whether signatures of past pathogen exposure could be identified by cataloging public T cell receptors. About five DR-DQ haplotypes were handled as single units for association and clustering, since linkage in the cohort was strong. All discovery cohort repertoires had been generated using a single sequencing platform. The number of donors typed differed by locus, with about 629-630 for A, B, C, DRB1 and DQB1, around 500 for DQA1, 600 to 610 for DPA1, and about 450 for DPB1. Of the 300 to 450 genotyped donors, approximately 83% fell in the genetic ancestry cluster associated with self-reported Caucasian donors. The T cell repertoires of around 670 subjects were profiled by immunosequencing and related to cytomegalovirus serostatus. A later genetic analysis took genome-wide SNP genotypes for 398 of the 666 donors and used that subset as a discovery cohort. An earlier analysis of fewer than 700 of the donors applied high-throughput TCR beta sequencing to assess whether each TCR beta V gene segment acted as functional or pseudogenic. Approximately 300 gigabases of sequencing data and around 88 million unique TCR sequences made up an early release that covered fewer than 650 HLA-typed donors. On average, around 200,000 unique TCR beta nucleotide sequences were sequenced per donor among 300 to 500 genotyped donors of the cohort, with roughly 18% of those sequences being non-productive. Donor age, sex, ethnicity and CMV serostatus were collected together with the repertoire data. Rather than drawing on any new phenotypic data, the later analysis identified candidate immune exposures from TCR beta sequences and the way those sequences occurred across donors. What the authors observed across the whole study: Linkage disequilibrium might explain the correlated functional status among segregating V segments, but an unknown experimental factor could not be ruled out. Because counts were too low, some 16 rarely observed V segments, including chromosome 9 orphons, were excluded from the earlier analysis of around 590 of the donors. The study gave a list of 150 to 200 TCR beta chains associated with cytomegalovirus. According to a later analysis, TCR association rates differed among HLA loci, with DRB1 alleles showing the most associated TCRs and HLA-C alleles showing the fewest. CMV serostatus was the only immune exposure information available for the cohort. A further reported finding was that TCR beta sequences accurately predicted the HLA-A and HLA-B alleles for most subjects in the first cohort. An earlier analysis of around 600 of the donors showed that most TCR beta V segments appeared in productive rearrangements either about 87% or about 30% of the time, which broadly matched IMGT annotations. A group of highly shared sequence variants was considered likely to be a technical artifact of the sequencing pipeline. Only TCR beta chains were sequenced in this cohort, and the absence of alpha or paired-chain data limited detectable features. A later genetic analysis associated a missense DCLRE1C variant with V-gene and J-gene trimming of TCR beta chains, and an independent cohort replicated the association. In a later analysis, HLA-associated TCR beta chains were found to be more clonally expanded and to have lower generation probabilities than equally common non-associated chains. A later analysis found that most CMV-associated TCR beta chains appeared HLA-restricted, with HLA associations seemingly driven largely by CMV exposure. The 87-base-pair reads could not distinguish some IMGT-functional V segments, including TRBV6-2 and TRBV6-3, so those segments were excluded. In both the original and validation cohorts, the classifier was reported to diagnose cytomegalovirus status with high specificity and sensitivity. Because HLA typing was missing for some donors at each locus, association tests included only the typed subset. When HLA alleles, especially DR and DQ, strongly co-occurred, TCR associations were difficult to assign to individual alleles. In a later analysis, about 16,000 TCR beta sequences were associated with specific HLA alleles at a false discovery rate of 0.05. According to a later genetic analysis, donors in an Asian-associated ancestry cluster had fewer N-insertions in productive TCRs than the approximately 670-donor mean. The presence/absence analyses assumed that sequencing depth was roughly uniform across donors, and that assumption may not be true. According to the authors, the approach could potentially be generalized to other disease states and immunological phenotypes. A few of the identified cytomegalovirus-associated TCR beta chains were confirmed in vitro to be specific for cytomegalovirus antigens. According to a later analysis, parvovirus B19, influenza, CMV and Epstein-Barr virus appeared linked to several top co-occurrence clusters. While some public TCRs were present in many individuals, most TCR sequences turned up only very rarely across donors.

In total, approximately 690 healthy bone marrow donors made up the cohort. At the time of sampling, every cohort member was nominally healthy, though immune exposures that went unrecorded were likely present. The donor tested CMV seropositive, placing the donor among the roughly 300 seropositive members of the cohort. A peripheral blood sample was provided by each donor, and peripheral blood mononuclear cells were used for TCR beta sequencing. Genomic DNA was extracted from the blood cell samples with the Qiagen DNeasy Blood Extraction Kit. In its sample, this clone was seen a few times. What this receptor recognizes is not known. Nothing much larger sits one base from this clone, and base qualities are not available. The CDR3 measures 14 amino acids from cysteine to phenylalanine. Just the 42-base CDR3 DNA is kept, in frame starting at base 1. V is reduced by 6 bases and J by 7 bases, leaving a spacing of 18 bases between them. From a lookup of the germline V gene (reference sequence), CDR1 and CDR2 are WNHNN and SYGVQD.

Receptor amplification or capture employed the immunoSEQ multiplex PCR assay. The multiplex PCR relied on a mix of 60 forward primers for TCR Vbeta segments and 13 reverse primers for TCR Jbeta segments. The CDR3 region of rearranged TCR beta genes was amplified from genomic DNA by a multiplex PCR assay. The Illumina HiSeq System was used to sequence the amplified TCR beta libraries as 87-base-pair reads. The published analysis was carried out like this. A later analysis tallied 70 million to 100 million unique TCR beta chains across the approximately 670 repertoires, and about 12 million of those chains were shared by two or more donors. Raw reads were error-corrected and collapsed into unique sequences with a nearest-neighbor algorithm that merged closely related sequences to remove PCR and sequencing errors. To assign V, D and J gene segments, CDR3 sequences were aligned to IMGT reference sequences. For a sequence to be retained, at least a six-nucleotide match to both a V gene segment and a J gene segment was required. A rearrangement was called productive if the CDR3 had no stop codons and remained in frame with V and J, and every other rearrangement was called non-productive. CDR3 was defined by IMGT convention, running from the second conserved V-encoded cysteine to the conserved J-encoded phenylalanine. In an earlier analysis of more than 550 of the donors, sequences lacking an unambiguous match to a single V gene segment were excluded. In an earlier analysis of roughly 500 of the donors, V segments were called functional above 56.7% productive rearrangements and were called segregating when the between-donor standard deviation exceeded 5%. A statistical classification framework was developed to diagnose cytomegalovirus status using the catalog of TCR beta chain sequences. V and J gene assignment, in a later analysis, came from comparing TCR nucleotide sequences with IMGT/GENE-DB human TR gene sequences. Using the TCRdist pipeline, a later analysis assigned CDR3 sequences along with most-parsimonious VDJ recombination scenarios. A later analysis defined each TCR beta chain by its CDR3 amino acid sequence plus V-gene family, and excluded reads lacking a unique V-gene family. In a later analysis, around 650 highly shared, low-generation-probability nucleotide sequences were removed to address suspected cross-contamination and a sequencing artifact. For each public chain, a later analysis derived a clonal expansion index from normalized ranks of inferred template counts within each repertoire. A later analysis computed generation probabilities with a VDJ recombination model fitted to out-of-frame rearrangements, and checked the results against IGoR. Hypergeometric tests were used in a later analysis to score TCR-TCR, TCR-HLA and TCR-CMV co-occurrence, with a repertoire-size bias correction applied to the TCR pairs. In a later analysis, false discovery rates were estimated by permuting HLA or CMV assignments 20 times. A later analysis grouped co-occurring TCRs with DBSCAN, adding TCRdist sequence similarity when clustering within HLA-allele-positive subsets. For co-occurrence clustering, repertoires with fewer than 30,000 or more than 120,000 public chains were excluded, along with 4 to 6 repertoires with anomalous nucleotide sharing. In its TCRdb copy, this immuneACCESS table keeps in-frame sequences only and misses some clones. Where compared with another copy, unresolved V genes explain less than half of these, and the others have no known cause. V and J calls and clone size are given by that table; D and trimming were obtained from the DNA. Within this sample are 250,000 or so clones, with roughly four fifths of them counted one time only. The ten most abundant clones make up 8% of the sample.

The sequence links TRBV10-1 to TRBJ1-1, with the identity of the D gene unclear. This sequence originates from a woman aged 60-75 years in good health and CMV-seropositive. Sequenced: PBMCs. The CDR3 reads CASSDAMKPHEAFF. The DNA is TGCGCCAGCAGCGATGCTATGAAGCCCCATGAAGCTTTCTTT.